This T cell receptor (beta chain) was documented in a study of OX40 agonist ivuxolimab in advanced cancers. Study-level findings and limits: In general, CD8+ T cells held more expanded clones than CD4+ did, on average. Clonal expansion from baseline to week 6 occurred in both CD4+ and CD8+ T cells.

Exclusion applied to patients with autoimmune disease history or systemic immunosuppression. The repertoire was sequenced with immunoSEQ multiplex PCR; TCRdb's copy has only in-frame clones and lacks some. The repertoire holds tens of thousands of clones, with 75% to 90% as singletons. Of note for this clone: Its specificity is unknown.

CDR1 is SGHAT, CDR2 FQNNGV, per germline. J was trimmed by 2 bases and V by 7 bases; bases with no gene match: 8. The CDR3 contains 15 residues. The rearrangement joins TRBV11-2 to TRBJ2-1; 7 nucleotides agree with TRBD1. The sample here was CD4+ or CD8+ T cells sorted from blood, taken in a trial of the OX40 agonist ivuxolimab. This TCR was sampled from an adult with an advanced solid tumor such as melanoma, head and neck, liver or kidney cancer. The CDR3 spells CASTSSGTAYNEQFF. The DNA for the CDR3 is TGTGCCAGCACCTCTTCGGGGACAGCCTACAATGAGCAGTTCTTC. Drawing the rest from reference TRBV11-2 and TRBJ2-1, the complete variable domain is EAGVAQSPRYKIIEKRQSVAFWCNPISGHATLYWYQQILGQGPKLLIQFQNNGVVDDSQLPKDRFSAERLKGVDSTLKIQPAKLEDSAVYLCASTSSGTAYNEQFFGPGTRLTVL.